These T cell receptor beta chains were read from a single sample in a study of cytomegalovirus exposure and HLA in healthy donors. TCRdb keeps only in-frame clones here, not all; method: immunoSEQ multiplex PCR. This table has tens of thousands of clones, around 8% appearing once. Sequenced sample: PBMCs. These receptors were taken from a man aged 50 to 59 in good health and CMV-seronegative. Each CDR3 is given with its conserved first and last residue. The D gene is left open where the match is weak. Clone size appears in some rows only: once, few, many, or a class for an expanded clone.

TRBV5-6	14	TRBJ1-1	TRBD1	.	TGTGCCAGCAGCCTCAGGGGGCGGGGAACTGAAGCTTTCTTT	CASSLRGRGTEAFF
TRBV11-2	17	TRBJ2-3	TRBD2	many	TGTGCCAGCAGCCCTACTAGCGGGGGGGTCTCCGCAGATACGCAGTATTTT	CASSPTSGGVSADTQYF
TRBV2	17	TRBJ1-4	.	few	TGTGCCAGCAGTGATAGAGGGCCCCGGCTTCGAGGTGAAAAACTGTTTTTT	CASSDRGPRLRGEKLFF
TRBV7-9	17	TRBJ2-1	.	few	TGTGCCAGCAGCCCGGCCCCCCCCTCTTACAGTCCCAATGAGCAGTTCTTC	CASSPAPPSYSPNEQFF
TRBV6-1	15	TRBJ2-7	.	.	TGTGCCAGCAGTGATTATGGGGCAGACTCCTACGAGCAGTACTTC	CASSDYGADSYEQYF
TRBV29-1	13	TRBJ1-1	.	few	TGCAGCGCTGGGTGGGGGGGCGGAACTGAAGCTTTCTTT	CSAGWGGGTEAFF
TRBV18	16	TRBJ2-3	TRBD2	few	TGTGCCAGCTCACCACCGAGCGGGGGGATCACAGATACGCAGTATTTT	CASSPPSGGITDTQYF
TRBV9	15	TRBJ2-2	.	.	TGTGCCAGCAGCCCCCGGGGGATGAACACCGGGGAGCTGTTTTTT	CASSPRGMNTGELFF
TRBV28	17	TRBJ1-3	.	few	TGTGCCAGCAGTTTTGGCAGTTATACCTTCGGGGGAAACACCATATATTTT	CASSFGSYTFGGNTIYF
TRBV5-1	14	TRBJ1-3	.	few	TGCGCCAGCAGGAGAGAGGGCTCTGGAAACACCATATATTTT	CASRREGSGNTIYF
TRBV7-2	14	TRBJ2-1	TRBD2	.	TGTGCCAGCAGCGGGGGGGTTAATCGGGTTGAGCAGTTCTTC	CASSGGVNRVEQFF
TRBV20-1	11	TRBJ2-3	.	.	TGCAGTGCTAGAATAACAGATACGCAGTATTTT	CSARITDTQYF
TRBV7-3	13	TRBJ2-5	.	.	TGTGCCAGCAGCCGAACATTTCAAGAGACCCAGTACTTC	CASSRTFQETQYF
TRBV28	15	TRBJ1-5	.	few	TGTGCCAGCAGCCATAACAGGGTGCGGAATCAGCCCCAGCATTTT	CASSHNRVRNQPQHF
TRBV2	15	TRBJ2-3	TRBD1	.	TGTGCCAGCACAACGACAGGGTCAAGCACAGATACGCAGTATTTT	CASTTTGSSTDTQYF
TRBV7-8	16	TRBJ2-7	.	.	TGTGCCAGCAGCTCAACCGGGACTCGGATTGAAAACGAGCAGTACTTC	CASSSTGTRIENEQYF
TRBV7-2	14	TRBJ2-7	TRBD1	.	TGTGCCAGCACCCCGGACAGGGGGAGATACGAGCAGTACTTC	CASTPDRGRYEQYF
TRBV2	11	TRBJ2-5	.	.	TGTGCCAGCACCCTGGAGGAGACCCAGTACTTC	CASTLEETQYF
TRBV6-1	21	TRBJ2-3	.	.	TGTGCCAGCAGTGAAGGTCAAGGGGCCTTCCTATCTCTCCTTAGCACAGATACGCAGTATTTT	CASSEGQGAFLSLLSTDTQYF
TRBV7-8	15	TRBJ1-1	TRBD1	few	TGTGCCAGCAGCTATGACAGGGGGTTGAACACTGAAGCTTTCTTT	CASSYDRGLNTEAFF
TRBV7-9	17	TRBJ2-5	TRBD2	few	TGTGCCAGCAGCTTAGCCCTACTAGCGGGGTTGGGAGAGACCCAGTACTTC	CASSLALLAGLGETQYF
TRBV7-3	13	TRBJ1-1	.	few	TGTGCCAGCAGCTTGACAGCAGGCACTGAAGCTTTCTTT	CASSLTAGTEAFF
TRBV2	14	TRBJ2-1	.	.	TGTGCCAGCAGTGAATGGGGCCCTGGAGCTGAGCAGTTCTTC	CASSEWGPGAEQFF
TRBV15	15	TRBJ2-7	TRBD1	.	TGTGCCACCAGCAGAGAACGGGACAGGGCCTACGAGCAGTACTTC	CATSRERDRAYEQYF
TRBV2	13	TRBJ2-2	.	few	TGTGCCAGCGGTTCAGTTCGAACCGGGGAGCTGTTTTTT	CASGSVRTGELFF
TRBV29-1	17	TRBJ2-3	TRBD2	.	TGCAGCGTTGAAGACCCTTCTAGCGGGAGGAGCGCAGATACGCAGTATTTT	CSVEDPSSGRSADTQYF
TRBV30	16	TRBJ2-3	.	few	TGTGCCTGGATCTTGGGGGGGGCCCCGCTACAGGATACGCAGTATTTT	CAWILGGAPLQDTQYF
TRBV27	14	TRBJ1-2	.	few	TGTGCCAGCAGCCCTGGCGGGCTGCAGTCTGGCTACACCTTC	CASSPGGLQSGYTF
TRBV28	13	TRBJ2-5	.	.	TGTGCCAGCAGTTTAAACTCCGTAGAGACCCAGTACTTC	CASSLNSVETQYF
TRBV6-1	17	TRBJ1-2	.	.	TGTGCCAGCAGTGAATACCCCGGACAGACATTTTTGAGTGGCTACACCTTC	CASSEYPGQTFLSGYTF
TRBV29-1	14	TRBJ1-2	.	.	TGCAGCGTTGAATTGAACAGGGAGAACTATGGCTACACCTTC	CSVELNRENYGYTF
TRBV5-1	14	TRBJ2-1	.	.	TGCGCCAGCAGCGGACGGCTAGAGGGCGATGAGCAGTTCTTC	CASSGRLEGDEQFF
TRBV29-1	11	TRBJ2-5	.	.	TGCAGCGTTGAGAGTGTCGAGACCCAGTACTTC	CSVESVETQYF
TRBV28	12	TRBJ2-7	TRBD1	.	TGTGCCAGTAGACAGGGGCCCTACGAGCAGTACTTC	CASRQGPYEQYF
TRBV10-3	12	TRBJ2-7	.	few	TGTGCCATCAGCAAAGGGGTACACGAGCAGTACTTC	CAISKGVHEQYF
TRBV2	14	TRBJ2-1	.	few	TGTGCCACGTCGACGGGGGTCTCGTTCAATGAGCAGTTCTTC	CATSTGVSFNEQFF
TRBV2	14	TRBJ2-5	TRBD1	.	TGTGCCAGCAGGGCGGGACAGGGTGGTGAGACCCAGTACTTC	CASRAGQGGETQYF
TRBV7-6	16	TRBJ1-3	TRBD1	many	TGTGCCAGCAGCTACGCCGACAGGGGCTCTGGAAACACCATATATTTT	CASSYADRGSGNTIYF
TRBV28	14	TRBJ1-1	.	.	TGTGCCAGCGGCCCAGGGTTTGGTTTACTTGAAGCTTTCTTT	CASGPGFGLLEAFF